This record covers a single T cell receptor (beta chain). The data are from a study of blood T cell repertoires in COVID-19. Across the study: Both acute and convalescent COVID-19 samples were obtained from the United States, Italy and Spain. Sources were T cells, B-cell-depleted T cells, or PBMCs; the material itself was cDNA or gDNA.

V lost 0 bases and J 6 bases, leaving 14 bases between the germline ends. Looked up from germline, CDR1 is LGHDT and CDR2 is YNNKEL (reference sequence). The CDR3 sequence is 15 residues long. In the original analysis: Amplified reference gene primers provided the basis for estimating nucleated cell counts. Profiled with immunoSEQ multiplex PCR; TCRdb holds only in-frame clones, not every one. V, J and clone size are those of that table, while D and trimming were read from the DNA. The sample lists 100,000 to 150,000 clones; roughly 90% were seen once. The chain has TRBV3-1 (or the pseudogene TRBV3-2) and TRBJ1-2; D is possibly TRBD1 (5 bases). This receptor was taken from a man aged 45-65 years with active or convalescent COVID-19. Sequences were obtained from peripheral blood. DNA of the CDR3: TGTGCCAGCAGCCAAGATCTCGGACAAGAGAATGGCTACACCTTC. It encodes CASSQDLGQENGYTF.